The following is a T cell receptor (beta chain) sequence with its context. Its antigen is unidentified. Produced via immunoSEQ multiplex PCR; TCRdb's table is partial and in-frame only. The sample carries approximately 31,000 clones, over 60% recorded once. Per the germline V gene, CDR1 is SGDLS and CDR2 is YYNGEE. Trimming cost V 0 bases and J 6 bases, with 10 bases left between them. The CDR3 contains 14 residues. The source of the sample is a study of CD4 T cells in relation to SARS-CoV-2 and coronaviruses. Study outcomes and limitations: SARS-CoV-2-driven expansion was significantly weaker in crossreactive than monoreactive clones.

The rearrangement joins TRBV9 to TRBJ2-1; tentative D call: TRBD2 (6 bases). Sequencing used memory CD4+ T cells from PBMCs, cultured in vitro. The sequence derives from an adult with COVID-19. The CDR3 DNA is TGTGCCAGCAGCGTAGTAATGGGGGGCAATGAGCAGTTCTTC. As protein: CASSVVMGGNEQFF.